These T cell receptor beta chains were read from a single sample in a study of blood T cell repertoires in COVID-19. TCRdb keeps only in-frame clones here, not all; method: immunoSEQ multiplex PCR. The sample lists 240,000 or so clones, around 90% seen once, with under 0.95% in the top ten. The sequenced sample consisted of peripheral blood. The receptors stem from a woman aged 30 to 39 with acute or convalescent COVID-19. Both conserved end residues are part of each CDR3.

CDR3aa,j_gene,v_gene
CASSRSVFLAGVEDTQYF,TRBJ2-3,TRBV4-3
CATSDPDSYTGELFF,TRBJ2-2,TRBV24-1
CASSPQGLKNSPLHF,TRBJ1-6,TRBV3-1/TRBV3-2
CASSLGGLAPYEQYF,TRBJ2-7,TRBV5-1
CASSDYGRNDEQYF,TRBJ2-7,TRBV25-1
CASSQVQEVETQYF,TRBJ2-5,TRBV4-3
CASSLESRETQYF,TRBJ2-5,TRBV7-2
CASSLGQDDTDTQYF,TRBJ2-3,TRBV7-2
CASSGRDRGPYEQYF,TRBJ2-7,TRBV7-9
CAWSTTGEEQFF,TRBJ2-1,TRBV30
CASSLIPWNRGYGYTF,TRBJ1-2,TRBV4-1
CAISESRNTEAFF,TRBJ1-1,TRBV10-3
CASSLERGGETQYF,TRBJ2-5,TRBV7-9
CATITALGYTF,TRBJ1-2,TRBV19
CASSQTSSPVDTQYF,TRBJ2-3,TRBV6-5
CASSSQGSNEKLFF,TRBJ1-4,TRBV6-5
CASSSQGQPNTEAFF,TRBJ1-1,TRBV7-9
CASSLTTGMTYEQYF,TRBJ2-7,TRBV5-1
CASSSDRGLGYTF,TRBJ1-2,TRBV9
CASSLRGFEPQHF,TRBJ1-5,TRBV5-1
CASSTRLAGGGINTGELFF,TRBJ2-2,TRBV19
CATSESAGNIQYF,TRBJ2-4,TRBV15
CASSQTGGLNTEAFF,TRBJ1-1,TRBV5-1
CASSSDSYQPQHF,TRBJ1-5,TRBV6-5
CASSLDQETQYF,TRBJ2-5,TRBV27
CASSDGQGGTDTQYF,TRBJ2-3,TRBV7-7
CAWSVKGGETQYF,TRBJ2-5,TRBV30
CASSRTSGRGNEQFF,TRBJ2-1,TRBV10-1
CASSQDPSNQPQHF,TRBJ1-5,TRBV3-1/TRBV3-2
CASRDWTGDRFLNTEAFF,TRBJ1-1,TRBV10-1
CAWMPSRVVEYHSPLHF,TRBJ1-6,TRBV30
CASSLSIGGGKTQYF,TRBJ2-5,TRBV7-2
CASSPQGLVTEAFF,TRBJ1-1,TRBV9
CASSQEWGHGEKLFF,TRBJ1-4,TRBV4-3
CASSTRTGGAYNEQFF,TRBJ2-1,TRBV7-9
CASSLALAEPQYF,TRBJ2-7,TRBV12-3/TRBV12-4
CASSLASAGGPDEQFF,TRBJ2-1,TRBV5-6
CASSAKQGGLAGSYEQYF,TRBJ2-7,TRBV6-1
CASSQAGGQGYEQYF,TRBJ2-7,TRBV14
CASSLISLASYEQYF,TRBJ2-7,TRBV7-2
CASSLGQGGTDTQYF,TRBJ2-3,TRBV27
CASSEGRAYTGELFF,TRBJ2-2,TRBV6-1
CASSFRQGGEQFF,TRBJ2-1,TRBV6-5
CSVDRQGGGYTF,TRBJ1-2,TRBV29-1
CASSLRQGASYGYTF,TRBJ1-2,TRBV27
CASSKAGGSLAGGLRNEQFF,TRBJ2-1,TRBV27
CASTPSRSSPLHF,TRBJ1-6,TRBV12-3/TRBV12-4